This entry is about one T cell receptor (beta chain). The antigen remains unidentified. PCR amplification relied on 60 Vbeta primers (plus 13 Jbeta primers). Generated by immunoSEQ multiplex PCR, the TCRdb table keeps only in-frame clones and is missing some. The repertoire holds some 200,000 clones, with roughly 68% as singletons. The source of the sample is a study of cytomegalovirus exposure and HLA in healthy donors. When sampled, the donors appeared nominally healthy, though they likely had unrecorded immune exposures. Study-wide findings and caveats: Three CMV-associated chains proved CMV antigen-specific in vitro. The study flagged around 150 TCR beta chains as cytomegalovirus-associated. Association of fewer than 20,000 TCR beta sequences with HLA alleles was found at 0.05 false discovery rate in a later analysis.

The CDR3 sequence is 15 residues long. CDR1 is SGHDT and CDR2 is YYEEEE in the germline V gene. Trimming cost V 3 bases and J 5 bases, with 17 bases left between them. The clonotype originates from a man in his forties in good health and CMV-seropositive. The chain employs TRBV5-6 and TRBJ1-2; TRBD1 is a possible D gene (5 bases). Sequencing input: PBMCs. The CDR3 nucleotides read TGTGCCAGCAGCTCGGGGGGAATAGGGCTTTATGGCTACACCTTC. As protein: CASSSGGIGLYGYTF.